This T cell receptor beta chain comes out of a study of T cell changes during pregnancy in multiple sclerosis (dated by TCRdb to between 2018 and 2021). Background for the entire study: The study examined how the T cell repertoire changed over the course of pregnancy in women with multiple sclerosis.

The method was the immunoSEQ multiplex PCR assay. As stored in TCRdb, this immuneACCESS dataset retains in-frame rearrangements with V and J assigned. A fraction of the clones does not appear; measured against another copy, unresolved V genes explain less than half of the discrepancy, and the remainder lacks a known reason. The sample table shows roughly 46,000 clones, and approximately 94% are seen once. 3.5% to 5% of the sample belongs to the ten largest clones. From the cysteine up to the phenylalanine, the CDR3 has a length of 15 residues. Just CDR3 DNA is preserved here, 45 bases in frame from base 1. The germline V and J ends show losses of 5 bases and 5 bases respectively, and no gene match explains 8 bases of the junction. CDR1 SGHDT and CDR2 YYEEEE were looked up in the germline V gene. To note about this clone: Its antigen remains unidentified. The input lacks base qualities; no much larger clone sits a single base away.

This clonotype originated in a female donor with multiple sclerosis, enrolled in a pregnancy study. The sequenced sample was CD8+ T cells from peripheral blood mononuclear cells, obtained in the first trimester of pregnancy. The V and J genes are TRBV5-6 and TRBJ1-1, with 11 junctional bases fitting TRBD1. The bases read TGTGCCAGCAGAAGCTCGGGACAGGGGGAGACTGAAGCTTTCTTT. Translated, it gives CASRSSGQGETEAFF.